This T cell receptor beta chain was recovered during a study of regulatory dendritic cells for organ transplantation. Study conclusions and caveats: Regulatory dendritic cells appeared to expand memory CD8+ clones less than mature ones. The most alloreactive TCR clonotypes were found in resting memory CD8+ cells.

As to this clone: The antigen is unknown.

Sorted subsets were CFSE-labeled and cultured approximately 5 days with allogeneic dendritic cells. Germline V gives CDR1 SGHDT, CDR2 YYEEEE. With 0 bases clipped from V and 4 bases from J, the junction kept 6 bases outside the gene matches. CDR3 length equals 15 residues. Repertoires were generated with immunoSEQ multiplex PCR, while TCRdb's copy carries only in-frame clones and drops some. The sample lists 9,500 to 15,000 clones, roughly 60% occurring once. The rearrangement uses TRBV5-6 and TRBJ1-1; 7 bases are shared with TRBD1. The sequenced sample was naive CD8+ T cells from blood cultured with dendritic cells. Subset denoted: CD45RA+ naive T cells. This clonotype was obtained from a human donor in good health. The CDR3 region is CASSLVRGLGTEAFF. The CDR3 DNA reads TGTGCCAGCAGCTTGGTAAGGGGGCTGGGCACTGAAGCTTTCTTT.